In its sample, the clone carrying this TCR beta chain ranks as large. Germline V gene data show CDR1 as SEHNR and CDR2 as FQNEAQ (reference sequence). V was pared by 5 bases and J by 2 bases, with 17 bases between. The CDR3 has 16 residues. This table comes from immunoSEQ multiplex PCR, and its TCRdb copy is limited to in-frame clones, with some not included. The sample has 7,000 to 8,500 clones, about 61% seen once. These data originate in a study of tumor-infiltrating lymphocytes in localized non-small cell lung cancer. Material: lung tumor tissue. The chain uses TRBV7-9 and TRBJ2-3, with D tentatively TRBD2 (6 bases). The TCR sequence derives from a human donor with non-small cell lung cancer. This CDR3 reads CASSLSGLLLTDTQYF. CDR3 bases: TGTGCCAGCAGCCTATCGGGACTCCTCCTCACAGATACGCAGTATTTT.